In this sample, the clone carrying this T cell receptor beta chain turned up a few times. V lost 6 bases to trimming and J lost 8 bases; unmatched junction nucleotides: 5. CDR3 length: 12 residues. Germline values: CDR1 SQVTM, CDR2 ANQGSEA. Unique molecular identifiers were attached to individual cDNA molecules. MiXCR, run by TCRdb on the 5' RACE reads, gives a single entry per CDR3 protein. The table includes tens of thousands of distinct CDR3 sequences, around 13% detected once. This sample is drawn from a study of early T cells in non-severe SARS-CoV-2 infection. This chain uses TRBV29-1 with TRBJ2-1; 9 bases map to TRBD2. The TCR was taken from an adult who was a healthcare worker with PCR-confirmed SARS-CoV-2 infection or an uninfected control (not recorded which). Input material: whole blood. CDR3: CSVAGGKYEQFF. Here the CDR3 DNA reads TGCAGCGTCGCGGGGGGGAAGTATGAGCAGTTCTTC.